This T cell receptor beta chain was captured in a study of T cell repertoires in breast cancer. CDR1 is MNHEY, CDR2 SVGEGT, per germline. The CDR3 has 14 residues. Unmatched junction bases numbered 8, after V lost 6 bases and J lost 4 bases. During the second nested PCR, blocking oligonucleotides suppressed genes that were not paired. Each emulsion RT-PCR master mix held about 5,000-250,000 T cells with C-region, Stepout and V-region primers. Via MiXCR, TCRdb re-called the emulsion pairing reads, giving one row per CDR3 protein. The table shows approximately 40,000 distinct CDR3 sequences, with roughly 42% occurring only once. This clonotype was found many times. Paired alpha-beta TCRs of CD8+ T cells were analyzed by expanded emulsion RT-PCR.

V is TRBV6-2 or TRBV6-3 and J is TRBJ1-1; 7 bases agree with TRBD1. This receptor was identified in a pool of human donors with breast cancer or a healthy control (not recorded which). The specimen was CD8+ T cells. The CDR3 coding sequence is TGTGCCAGCAGCCCGACAGGGCGGGCCACTGAAGCTTTCTTT. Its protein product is CASSPTGRATEAFF.